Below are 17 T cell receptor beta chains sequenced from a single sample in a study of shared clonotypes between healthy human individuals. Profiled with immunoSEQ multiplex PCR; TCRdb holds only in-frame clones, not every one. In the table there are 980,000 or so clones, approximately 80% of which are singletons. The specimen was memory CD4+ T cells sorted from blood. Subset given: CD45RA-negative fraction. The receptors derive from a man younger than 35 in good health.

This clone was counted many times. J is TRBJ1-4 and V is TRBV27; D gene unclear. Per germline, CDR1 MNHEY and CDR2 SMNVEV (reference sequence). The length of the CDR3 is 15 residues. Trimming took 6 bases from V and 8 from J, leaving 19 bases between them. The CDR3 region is CASRAGGIAREKLFF. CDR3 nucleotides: TGTGCCAGCAGGGCCGGTGGGATCGCGCGGGAAAAACTGTTTTTT.

CDR3 coding DNA: TGTGCCAGCTCAGCACAGGGTGGCAATCAGCCCCAGCATTTT. Amino acid sequence: CASSAQGGNQPQHF. The chain is built from TRBV18 and TRBJ1-5; a possible D gene is TRBD1 (6 bases). The V gene lost 5 bases and the J gene lost 2 bases, with 10 bases spanning the gap. The CDR3 covers 14 residues. Looked up from germline, CDR1 is KGHSH and CDR2 is LQKENI.

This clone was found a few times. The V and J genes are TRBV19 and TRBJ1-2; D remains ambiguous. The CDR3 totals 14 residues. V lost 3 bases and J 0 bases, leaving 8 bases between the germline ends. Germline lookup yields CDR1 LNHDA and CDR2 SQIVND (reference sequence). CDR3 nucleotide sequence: TGTGCCAGTAGTATTTATGGGACTAACTATGGCTACACCTTC. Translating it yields CASSIYGTNYGYTF.

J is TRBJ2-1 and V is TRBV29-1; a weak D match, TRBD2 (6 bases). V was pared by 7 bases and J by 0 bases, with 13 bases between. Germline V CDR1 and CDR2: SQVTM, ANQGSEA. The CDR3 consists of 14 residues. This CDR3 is CSAGGDFSYNEQFF. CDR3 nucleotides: TGCAGCGCTGGCGGGGACTTCTCCTACAATGAGCAGTTCTTC.

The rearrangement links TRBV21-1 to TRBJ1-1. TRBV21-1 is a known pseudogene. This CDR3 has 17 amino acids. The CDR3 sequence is CASSKVRARQEEAEAFF. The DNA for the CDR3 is TGTGCCAGCAGCAAAGTCAGGGCACGCCAAGAGGAGGCTGAAGCTTTCTTT.

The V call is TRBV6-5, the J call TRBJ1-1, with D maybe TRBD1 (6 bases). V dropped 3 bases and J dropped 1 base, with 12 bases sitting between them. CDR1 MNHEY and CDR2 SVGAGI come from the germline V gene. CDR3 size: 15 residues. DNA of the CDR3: TGTGCCAGCAGTTATTCGGGGGCTAAGAACACTGAAGCTTTCTTT. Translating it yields CASSYSGAKNTEAFF.

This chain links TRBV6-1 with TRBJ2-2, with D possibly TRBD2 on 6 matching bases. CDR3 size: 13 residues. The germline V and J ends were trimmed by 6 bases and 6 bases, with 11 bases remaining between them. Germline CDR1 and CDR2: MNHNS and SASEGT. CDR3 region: CASRIGGAGELFF. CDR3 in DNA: TGTGCCAGCAGGATCGGGGGAGCCGGGGAGCTGTTTTTT.

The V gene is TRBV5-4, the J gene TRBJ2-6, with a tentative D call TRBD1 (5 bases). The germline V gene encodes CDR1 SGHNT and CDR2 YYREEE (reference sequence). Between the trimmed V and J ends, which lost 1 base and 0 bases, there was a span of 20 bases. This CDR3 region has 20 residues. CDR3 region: CASSLMGKGRVHSGANVLTF. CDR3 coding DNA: TGTGCCAGCAGCTTGATGGGTAAGGGCAGGGTCCACTCTGGGGCCAACGTCCTGACTTTC.

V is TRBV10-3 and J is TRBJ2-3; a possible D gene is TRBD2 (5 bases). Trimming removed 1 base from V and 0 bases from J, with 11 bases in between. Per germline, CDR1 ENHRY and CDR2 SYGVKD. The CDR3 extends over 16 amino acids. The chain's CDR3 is CAISELATRSTDTQYF. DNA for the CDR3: TGTGCCATCAGTGAGTTAGCGACGAGAAGCACAGATACGCAGTATTTT.

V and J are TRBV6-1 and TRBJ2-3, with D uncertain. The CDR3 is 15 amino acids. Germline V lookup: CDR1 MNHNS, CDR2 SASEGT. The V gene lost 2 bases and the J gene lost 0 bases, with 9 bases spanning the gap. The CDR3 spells CASSENSPSTDTQYF. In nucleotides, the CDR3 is TGTGCCAGCAGTGAAAACTCCCCCAGCACAGATACGCAGTATTTT.

The CDR3 is CASSQNRADYGYTF. The CDR3 DNA sequence: TGCGCCAGCAGCCAAAACAGGGCTGACTATGGCTACACCTTC. J is TRBJ1-2 and V is TRBV4-1; possible D gene TRBD1, 6 bases. V lost 2 bases and J 3 bases, leaving 10 bases between the germline ends. CDR1 and CDR2 from the germline V gene are MGHRA and YSYEKL. CDR3 size: 14 residues.

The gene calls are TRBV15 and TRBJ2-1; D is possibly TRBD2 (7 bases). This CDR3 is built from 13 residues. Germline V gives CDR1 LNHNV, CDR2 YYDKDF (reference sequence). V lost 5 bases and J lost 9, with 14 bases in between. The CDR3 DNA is TGTGCCACCAGCCCCATAGGGGGGGTTGAGCAGTTCTTC. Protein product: CATSPIGGVEQFF.

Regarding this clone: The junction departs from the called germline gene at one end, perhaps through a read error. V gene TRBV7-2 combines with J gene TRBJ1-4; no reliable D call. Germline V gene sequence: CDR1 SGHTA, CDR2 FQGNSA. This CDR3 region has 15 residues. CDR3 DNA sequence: TGTGCCTGCAGCTTAGAATCTCTCAGCAATGGAAAACTGTTTTTT. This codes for CACSLESLSNGKLFF.

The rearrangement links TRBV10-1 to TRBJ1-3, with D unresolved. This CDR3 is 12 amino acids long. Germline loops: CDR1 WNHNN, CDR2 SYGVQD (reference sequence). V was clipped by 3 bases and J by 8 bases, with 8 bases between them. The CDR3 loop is CASSEDGYTIYF. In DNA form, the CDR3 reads TGCGCCAGCAGTGAAGACGGATACACCATATATTTT.

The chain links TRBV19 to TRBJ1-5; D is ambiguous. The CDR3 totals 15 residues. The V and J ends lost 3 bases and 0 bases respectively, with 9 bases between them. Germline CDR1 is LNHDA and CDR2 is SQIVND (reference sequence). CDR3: CASSISEYSNQPQHF. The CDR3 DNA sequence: TGTGCCAGTAGTATTTCAGAGTATAGCAATCAGCCCCAGCATTTT. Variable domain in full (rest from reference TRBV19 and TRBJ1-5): DGGITQSPKYLFRKEGQNVTLSCEQNLNHDAMYWYRQDPGQGLRLIYYSQIVNDFQKGDIAEGYSVSREKKESFPLTVTSAQKNPTAFYLCASSISEYSNQPQHFGDGTRLSIL.

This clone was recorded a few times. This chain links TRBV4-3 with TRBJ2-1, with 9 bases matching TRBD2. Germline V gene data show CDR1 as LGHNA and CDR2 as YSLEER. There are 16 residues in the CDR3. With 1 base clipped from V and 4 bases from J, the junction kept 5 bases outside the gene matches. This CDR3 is CASSQVGLARYNEQFF. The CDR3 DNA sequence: TGCGCCAGCAGCCAAGTGGGACTAGCTAGATACAATGAGCAGTTCTTC.

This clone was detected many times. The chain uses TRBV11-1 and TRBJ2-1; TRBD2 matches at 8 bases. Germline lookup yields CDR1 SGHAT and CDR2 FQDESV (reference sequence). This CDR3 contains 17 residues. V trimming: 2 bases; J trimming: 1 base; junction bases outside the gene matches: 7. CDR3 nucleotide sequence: TGTGCCAGCAGCTTAACAATCCGGGAGGGGTCCTACAATGAGCAGTTCTTC. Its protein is CASSLTIREGSYNEQFF.